The rows below give T cell receptor beta chains drawn from one sample of a study of blood T cell repertoires in COVID-19. The protocol was immunoSEQ multiplex PCR, while the TCRdb copy is restricted to in-frame clones and leaves out a portion. The sample shows just over 95,000 clones, approximately 82% of them seen only once. Sequenced sample: peripheral blood. Receptors originate from a man in his 60s with acute or convalescent COVID-19. Both conserved end residues are part of each CDR3. The order of the fields is V gene, clone size, J gene, CDR3 protein. Size is stated for part of the rows, as once, few or many counts, or as a class when the clone is expanded.

v_gene: TRBV7-9
abundance: NA
j_gene: TRBJ2-7
CDR3aa: CASSGYGGAFYEQYF

v_gene: TRBV5-1
abundance: medium-sized
j_gene: TRBJ1-3
CDR3aa: CASSLGQPQSSGNTIYF

v_gene: TRBV12-3/TRBV12-4
abundance: NA
j_gene: TRBJ1-5
CDR3aa: CASRQGINQPQHF

v_gene: TRBV19
abundance: NA
j_gene: TRBJ1-5
CDR3aa: CASSAQQGGRTPQHF

v_gene: TRBV7-2
abundance: once
j_gene: TRBJ1-2
CDR3aa: CASSLVLQHYGYTF

v_gene: TRBV7-2
abundance: NA
j_gene: TRBJ2-7
CDR3aa: CASSTISTGSYEQYF

v_gene: TRBV14
abundance: NA
j_gene: TRBJ1-1
CDR3aa: CASSQDLSRAREAFF

v_gene: TRBV30
abundance: NA
j_gene: TRBJ1-6
CDR3aa: CAWREQGGNSPLHF

v_gene: TRBV30
abundance: NA
j_gene: TRBJ1-1
CDR3aa: CAWSPGGGMNTEAFF

v_gene: TRBV27
abundance: NA
j_gene: TRBJ2-1
CDR3aa: CASSLIGNEQFF

v_gene: TRBV10-3
abundance: NA
j_gene: TRBJ2-7
CDR3aa: CAITREESYEQYF

v_gene: TRBV10-1
abundance: NA
j_gene: TRBJ1-1
CDR3aa: CASRPGQDTEAFF

v_gene: TRBV25-1
abundance: NA
j_gene: TRBJ1-1
CDR3aa: CASRPQGSAEAFF

v_gene: TRBV5-8
abundance: NA
j_gene: TRBJ1-2
CDR3aa: CASSSSGVPNYGYTF

v_gene: TRBV19
abundance: NA
j_gene: TRBJ2-1
CDR3aa: CASQGGNEQFF

v_gene: TRBV9
abundance: NA
j_gene: TRBJ1-3
CDR3aa: CASSISGGNSGNTIYF

v_gene: TRBV11-2
abundance: NA
j_gene: TRBJ2-1
CDR3aa: CASSPWGEPPYNEQFF

v_gene: TRBV6-5
abundance: NA
j_gene: TRBJ1-2
CDR3aa: CASSRQGGRYGYTF

v_gene: TRBV11-3
abundance: NA
j_gene: TRBJ2-2
CDR3aa: CASSPLGWGGTGELFF

v_gene: TRBV6-5
abundance: NA
j_gene: TRBJ2-3
CDR3aa: CASRPGSHTDTQYF

v_gene: TRBV7-9
abundance: NA
j_gene: TRBJ1-1
CDR3aa: CASSLGTGGYETEAFF